What follows describes a single TCR beta chain. Its antigen is undetermined. Clones were sequenced by immunoSEQ multiplex PCR, and TCRdb holds only the in-frame ones, with some missing. The sample lists 94,000 or so clones, roughly four fifths occurring once. The sample comes from a study of OX40 agonist ivuxolimab in advanced cancers. The overall study: Of mixed ages from about 20 to 80 and averaging approximately 60 years, the group was about 80% male. Study results and limitations: A proportion of nonresponders additionally exhibited low normalized T-cell clonal expansion. The study did not work out the antigen specificity of the expanded peripheral T cells.

The CDR3 is 13 residues long. Germline V CDR1 and CDR2: SGHTA, FQGNSA. Trimming took off 0 bases at V and 10 bases at J, with 12 bases between the two ends. The starting material was CD4+ or CD8+ T cells sorted from blood, obtained in a trial of the OX40 agonist ivuxolimab. The sequence derives from an adult with an advanced solid tumor such as melanoma, head and neck, liver or kidney cancer. This rearrangement joins TRBV7-2 to TRBJ1-1; D uncertain. The CDR3 loop reads CASSLAGNMRAFF. The CDR3 coding sequence is TGTGCCAGCAGCTTAGCTGGAAACATGCGAGCTTTCTTT.